This is a list of T cell receptor beta chains from one sample in a study of T cells in Graves' hyperthyroidism and ophthalmopathy. TCRdb used MiXCR to reprocess the multiplex PCR reads, holding one entry per CDR3 protein. Of about 410,000 distinct CDR3 sequences detected, around 15% appear once; the ten largest clones hold 15% to 20%. Specimen: blood. The receptor source for this set is a woman aged 25-40 years with Graves' ophthalmopathy. Both conserved end residues are part of each CDR3. D genes are given only for firm matches. Clone size is given for some rows only: seen once, a few or many times, or a class if the clone is expanded.

D: NA; size: few; J: TRBJ2-7; V: TRBV11-1; CDR3: CASSLPTGQGRMVEQYF; DNA: TGTGCCAGCAGCTTACCCACGGGGCAGGGGAGAATGGTCGAGCAGTACTTC
D: TRBD1; size: many; J: TRBJ2-5; V: TRBV6-1; CDR3: CASSQTGTAETQYF; DNA: TGTGCCAGCAGTCAGACCGGGACAGCGGAGACCCAGTACTTC
D: TRBD1; size: many; J: TRBJ2-4; V: TRBV5-1; CDR3: CASSRDERTGSLAKNIQYF; DNA: TGCGCCAGCAGCCGCGATGAAAGGACAGGCTCACTAGCCAAAAACATTCAGTACTTC
D: TRBD1; size: many; J: TRBJ1-1; V: TRBV12-3/TRBV12-4; CDR3: CASSKGLDRRAFF; DNA: TGTGCCAGCAGTAAAGGCTTGGACAGGCGGGCTTTCTTT
D: TRBD1; size: NA; J: TRBJ1-2; V: TRBV15; CDR3: CATRDRVWGYTF; DNA: TGTGCCACCAGGGACAGGGTTTGGGGCTACACCTTC
D: NA; size: NA; J: TRBJ1-1; V: TRBV5-4; CDR3: CASSLQTATPEAFF; DNA: TGTGCCAGCAGCTTGCAGACGGCGACCCCCGAAGCTTTCTTT
D: TRBD1; size: NA; J: TRBJ1-6; V: TRBV20-1; CDR3: CSARQGPYNSPLHF; DNA: TGCAGTGCTCGACAGGGGCCCTATAATTCACCCCTCCACTTT
D: NA; size: many; J: TRBJ2-3; V: TRBV6-6; CDR3: CASSYSPPGRLSGTDTQYF; DNA: TGTGCCAGCAGTTACTCGCCACCGGGACGTCTTTCTGGCACAGATACGCAGTATTTT
D: NA; size: NA; J: TRBJ2-3; V: TRBV20-1; CDR3: CSASSGLATDTQYF; DNA: TGCAGTGCTAGCTCAGGGCTTGCGACAGATACGCAGTATTTT
D: NA; size: few; J: TRBJ1-1; V: TRBV9; CDR3: CASSVEGKNTEAFF; DNA: TGTGCCAGCAGCGTAGAAGGGAAAAACACTGAAGCTTTCTTT
D: NA; size: many; J: TRBJ1-2; V: TRBV9; CDR3: CASSVGQSILYGYTF; DNA: TGTGCCAGCAGCGTAGGACAGTCGATACTCTATGGCTACACCTTC
D: NA; size: many; J: TRBJ1-1; V: TRBV30; CDR3: CAWSGGGTEAFF; DNA: TGTGCCTGGAGTGGTGGGGGCACTGAAGCTTTCTTT
D: TRBD1; size: few; J: TRBJ1-6; V: TRBV20-1; CDR3: CSARSGTGNSPLHF; DNA: TGCAGTGCTAGATCCGGGACAGGGAATTCACCCCTCCACTTT
D: TRBD2; size: few; J: TRBJ2-3; V: TRBV2; CDR3: CASSPLGGDTQYF; DNA: TGTGCCAGCAGCCCTCTCGGGGGGGATACGCAGTATTTT
D: NA; size: few; J: TRBJ1-1; V: TRBV6-6; CDR3: CASSYGGGGAEAFF; DNA: TGTGCCAGCAGTTACGGGGGGGGTGGAGCTGAAGCTTTCTTT
D: NA; size: many; J: TRBJ1-4; V: TRBV4-1; CDR3: CASRPGVGEKLFF; DNA: TGCGCCAGCAGACCAGGGGTAGGGGAAAAACTGTTTTTT
D: NA; size: NA; J: TRBJ2-3; V: TRBV29-1; CDR3: CSARDWSTDTQYF; DNA: TGCAGCGCTCGGGACTGGAGCACAGATACGCAGTATTTT
D: TRBD2; size: many; J: TRBJ2-3; V: TRBV11-2; CDR3: CASSSTRGSGASTDTQYF; DNA: TGTGCCAGCAGCTCCACGAGAGGTAGCGGGGCGAGCACAGATACGCAGTATTTT
D: NA; size: few; J: TRBJ1-2; V: TRBV3-1; CDR3: CASSQGETVRGTGYTF; DNA: TGTGCCAGCAGCCAAGGAGAGACAGTCCGAGGAACCGGCTACACCTTC
D: TRBD1; size: many; J: TRBJ2-1; V: TRBV10-3; CDR3: CAISKDRGIYNEQFF; DNA: TGTGCCATCAGTAAGGACAGGGGGATTTACAATGAGCAGTTCTTC
D: NA; size: many; J: TRBJ1-2; V: TRBV7-9; CDR3: CASTERAGPSGYGYTF; DNA: TGTGCCAGCACCGAAAGAGCAGGGCCGTCTGGCTATGGCTACACCTTC
D: NA; size: many; J: TRBJ1-2; V: TRBV6-1; CDR3: CAIGAPPYGYTF; DNA: TGTGCCATAGGTGCCCCCCCCTATGGCTACACCTTC
D: NA; size: NA; J: TRBJ2-7; V: TRBV19; CDR3: CASLRDPKSYEQYF; DNA: TGTGCCAGTCTACGGGACCCCAAAAGCTACGAGCAGTACTTC
D: NA; size: few; J: TRBJ1-6; V: TRBV2; CDR3: CASSVTAIYNSPLHF; DNA: TGTGCCAGCAGTGTCACGGCTATATATAATTCACCCCTCCACTTT
D: NA; size: many; J: TRBJ2-5; V: TRBV3-1; CDR3: CASSPPQGGRETQYF; DNA: TGTGCCAGCAGCCCCCCCCAGGGGGGCCGGGAGACCCAGTACTTC
D: TRBD1; size: NA; J: TRBJ2-3; V: TRBV6-5; CDR3: CASSNYRGRGTDTQYF; DNA: TGTGCCAGCAGTAACTACAGGGGGCGCGGCACAGATACGCAGTATTTT
D: NA; size: many; J: TRBJ2-3; V: TRBV7-2; CDR3: CASSLVDPDTQYF; DNA: TGTGCCAGCAGCTTAGTGGATCCAGATACGCAGTATTTT
D: TRBD1; size: many; J: TRBJ2-7; V: TRBV7-2; CDR3: CASSLTGGHEQYF; DNA: TGTGCCAGCAGCTTAACAGGGGGGCACGAGCAGTACTTC
D: TRBD1; size: many; J: TRBJ2-7; V: TRBV28; CDR3: CASSSVNPHRGRVYEQYF; DNA: TGTGCCAGCAGCTCCGTCAACCCCCACAGGGGGCGAGTCTACGAGCAGTACTTC
D: NA; size: NA; J: TRBJ2-1; V: TRBV13; CDR3: CASSPGTEAYEQFF; DNA: TGTGCCAGCAGCCCCGGGACGGAGGCCTACGAGCAGTTCTTC
D: TRBD1; size: few; J: TRBJ2-7; V: TRBV29-1; CDR3: CSVRTGGKDEQYF; DNA: TGCAGCGTCCGGACAGGGGGCAAGGACGAGCAGTACTTC
D: NA; size: many; J: TRBJ1-2; V: TRBV28; CDR3: CASSLGTVGNYGYTF; DNA: TGTGCCAGCAGTTTAGGTACAGTGGGGAACTATGGCTACACCTTC
D: NA; size: NA; J: TRBJ2-3; V: TRBV9; CDR3: CASSAHPRGSTDTRYF; DNA: TGTGCCAGCAGCGCCCATCCCCGGGGGAGCACAGATACGCGGTATTTT
D: NA; size: many; J: TRBJ1-2; V: TRBV4-1; CDR3: CASSLLVKFYGYTF; DNA: TGCGCCAGCAGCCTCCTGGTTAAGTTCTATGGCTACACCTTC
D: NA; size: many; J: TRBJ1-6; V: TRBV3-1; CDR3: CASSQDRANNSPLHF; DNA: TGTGCCAGCAGCCAAGACAGAGCCAATAATTCACCCCTCCACTTT
D: NA; size: many; J: TRBJ2-7; V: TRBV3-1; CDR3: CASSQDVGPGEQYF; DNA: TGTGCCAGCAGCCAAGACGTTGGGCCCGGTGAGCAGTACTTC
D: NA; size: many; J: TRBJ2-1; V: TRBV5-1; CDR3: CASSETTQAYNEQFF; DNA: TGCGCCAGCTCAGAAACTACCCAAGCCTACAATGAGCAGTTCTTC
D: NA; size: many; J: TRBJ2-7; V: TRBV20-1; CDR3: CSARKDPGEQYF; DNA: TGCAGTGCTAGAAAGGACCCGGGCGAGCAGTACTTC
D: NA; size: many; J: TRBJ2-1; V: TRBV28; CDR3: CASSLGLLNYQFF; DNA: TGTGCCAGCAGTTTAGGGTTGCTCAACTACCAGTTCTTC
D: TRBD2; size: once; J: TRBJ2-5; V: TRBV7-3; CDR3: CASSTSSGRGETQYF; DNA: TGTGCCAGCAGCACCTCTAGCGGGAGGGGAGAGACCCAGTACTTC
D: NA; size: few; J: TRBJ1-5; V: TRBV7-9; CDR3: CASSSGTRNQPQHF; DNA: TGTGCCAGCAGCTCCGGGACACGCAATCAGCCCCAGCATTTT